This T cell receptor (delta chain) came from a study of gamma-delta T cells after stem cell transplantation. This clone was observed a handful of times. TCRdb fed the RT-PCR reads into CATT to redo clone calling. The profile shows around 6,500 delta-chain clones, 20% to 30% of them singletons. The sequenced sample was gamma-delta T cells. The TCR originated in a human donor. It is not recorded whose cells these are; they may come from a transplant donor.

The CDR3 DNA is TGTGCCTGTGACACGGTTACTGGGGCTTCACCCCTGTACACCGATAAACTCATCTTT. Protein: CACDTVTGASPLYTDKLIF. The V gene is TRDV2, the J gene TRDJ1; TRDD3 agrees at 7 bases. CDR1 and CDR2 (germline): GEAIGNYY, EKD. This CDR3 comprises 19 residues. J gave up 0 bases and V 1 base, and 16 bases lay outside the gene matches.